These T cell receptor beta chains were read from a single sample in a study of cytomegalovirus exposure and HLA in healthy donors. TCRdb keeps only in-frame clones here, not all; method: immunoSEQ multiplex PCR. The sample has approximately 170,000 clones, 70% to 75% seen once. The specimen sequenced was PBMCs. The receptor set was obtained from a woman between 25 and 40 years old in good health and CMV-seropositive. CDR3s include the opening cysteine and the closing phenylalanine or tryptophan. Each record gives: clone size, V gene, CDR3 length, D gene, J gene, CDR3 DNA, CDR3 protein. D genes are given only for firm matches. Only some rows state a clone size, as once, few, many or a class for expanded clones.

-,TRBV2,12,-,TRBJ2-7,TGTGCCAGCAGTGATCTCCCCTACGAGCAGTACTTC,CASSDLPYEQYF
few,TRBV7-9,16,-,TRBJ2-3,TGTGCCAGCAGCTTAGACGGGAGGGGGCCGGCGGATACGCAGTATTTT,CASSLDGRGPADTQYF
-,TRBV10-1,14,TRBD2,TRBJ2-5,TGCGCCAGCAGTGAAAGGACTAGCGGGTACGGGACGTACTTC,CASSERTSGYGTYF
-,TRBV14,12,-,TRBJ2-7,TGTGCCAGCAGCCAAGTGGGCCCCCAAAAGTACTTC,CASSQVGPQKYF
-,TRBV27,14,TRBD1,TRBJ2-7,TGTGCCAGCAGTCCCGGGACAGGGGGCCACGAGCAGTACTTC,CASSPGTGGHEQYF
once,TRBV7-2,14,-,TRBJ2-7,TGTGCCAGCACCCTGTCTAGGCTAAGAGACGAGCAGTACTTC,CASTLSRLRDEQYF
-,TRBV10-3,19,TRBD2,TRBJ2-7,TGTGCCATCAGTGAGGGGACTAGCGGGACGGTGCGCCCCCACTACGAGCAGTACTTC,CAISEGTSGTVRPHYEQYF
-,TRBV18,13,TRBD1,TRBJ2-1,TGTGCCAGCTCACAAAAAACCGGGACAGGGGCGTTCTTC,CASSQKTGTGAFF
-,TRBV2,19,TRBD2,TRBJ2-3,TGTGCCAGCAGGCCGGACAGGTTGAGCAGCGGGAGGCCCACAGATACGCAGTATTTT,CASRPDRLSSGRPTDTQYF
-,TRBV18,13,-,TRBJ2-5,TGTGCCAGCTCACCGAGGGCTAAAGAGACCCAGTACTTC,CASSPRAKETQYF
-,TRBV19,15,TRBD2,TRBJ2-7,TGTGCCAGTTCCCCAACGACTAGCGGGAGTTACGAGCAGTACTTC,CASSPTTSGSYEQYF
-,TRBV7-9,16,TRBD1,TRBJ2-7,TGTGCCAGCAGCTTAGGGAGGACAGGGGGCTCCGACGAGCAGTACTTC,CASSLGRTGGSDEQYF
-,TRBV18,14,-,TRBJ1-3,TGTGCCAGCTCACCACGAGTTGAAGGAAACACCATATATTTT,CASSPRVEGNTIYF
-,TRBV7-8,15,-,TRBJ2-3,TGTGCCAGCAGCTTAGTTCAACTACACACAGATACGCAGTATTTT,CASSLVQLHTDTQYF
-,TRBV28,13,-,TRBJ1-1,TGTGCCAGCAGTTTTTTGGCGGGGACTGAAGCTTTCTTT,CASSFLAGTEAFF
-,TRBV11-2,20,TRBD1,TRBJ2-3,TGTGCCAGCAGCTTAGACACCGGGACAGGGGGTATGCGTCGTCCAGATACGCAGTATTTT,CASSLDTGTGGMRRPDTQYF
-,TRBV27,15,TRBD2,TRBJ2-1,TGTGCCAGCAGTTTGGCCGGGAGGGGCAACAATGAGCAGTTCTTC,CASSLAGRGNNEQFF
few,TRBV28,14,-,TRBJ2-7,-,CASILDRRPYEQYF
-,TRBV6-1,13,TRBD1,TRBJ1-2,TGTGCCAGCAGTACTCTCCTGGACAGGGCGTACACCTTC,CASSTLLDRAYTF
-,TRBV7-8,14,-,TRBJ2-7,TGTGCCAGCAGCTTAGTGGGGGGAGTAGCCGAGCAGTACTTC,CASSLVGGVAEQYF
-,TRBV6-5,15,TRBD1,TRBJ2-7,TGTGCCAGCAGCCCTCGAGACAGGGAGCGAGACGAGCAGTACTTC,CASSPRDRERDEQYF
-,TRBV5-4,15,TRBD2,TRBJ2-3,TGTGCCAGCACCGGGACTAGCGGGAATACAGATACGCAGTATTTT,CASTGTSGNTDTQYF
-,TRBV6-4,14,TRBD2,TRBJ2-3,TGTGCCAGCAGTCGACTAGCGGGCACAGATACGCAGTATTTT,CASSRLAGTDTQYF
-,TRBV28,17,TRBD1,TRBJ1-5,TGTGCCAGCAGTGATGGACAGGGGCGCGGGAGCAATCAGCCCCAGCATTTT,CASSDGQGRGSNQPQHF
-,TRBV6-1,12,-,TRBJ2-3,TGTGCCAGCAGTCCTAACAGGGATACGCAGTATTTT,CASSPNRDTQYF
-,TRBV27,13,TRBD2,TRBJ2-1,TGTGCCAGCAGCCTACTAGCGACCAATGAGCAGTTCTTC,CASSLLATNEQFF
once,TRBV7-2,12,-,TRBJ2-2,TGTGCCAGCAGCCCACTCGGCGGGGAGCTGTTTTTT,CASSPLGGELFF
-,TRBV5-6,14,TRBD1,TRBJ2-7,TGTGCCAGCAGCCGCCGGGACAGGGGCTACGAGCAGTACTTC,CASSRRDRGYEQYF
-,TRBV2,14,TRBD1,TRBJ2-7,TGTGCCAGCAGTGAAAAACAGGGGGCCTACGAGCAGTACTTC,CASSEKQGAYEQYF
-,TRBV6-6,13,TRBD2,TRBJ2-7,TGTGCCAGCACAGGACTAGTTGTCGACGAGCAGTACTTC,CASTGLVVDEQYF
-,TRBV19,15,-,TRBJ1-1,TGTGCCAGTAGTATCACAGGAAGGAACAACACTGAAGCTTTCTTT,CASSITGRNNTEAFF
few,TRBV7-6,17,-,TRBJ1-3,TGTGCCAGCAGCTTAGACCCGGCGGGGGCGACTGGAAACACCATATATTTT,CASSLDPAGATGNTIYF
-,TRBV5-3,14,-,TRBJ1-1,TGTGCCAGCAGCCGTTCGTGGAGGAACACTGAAGCTTTCTTT,CASSRSWRNTEAFF
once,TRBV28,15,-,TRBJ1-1,TGTGCCAGCAGTCGCCGCCGGGGGGCAGGCACTGAAGCTTTCTTT,CASSRRRGAGTEAFF
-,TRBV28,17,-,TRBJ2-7,TGTGCCAGCAGCCGCGGGACAGACCTAAAAGCCTCCTACGAGCAGTACTTC,CASSRGTDLKASYEQYF
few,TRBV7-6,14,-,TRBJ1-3,TGTGCCAGCAGCCCACAGGGTACTGGAAACACCATATATTTT,CASSPQGTGNTIYF
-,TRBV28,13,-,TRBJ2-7,TGTGCCAGCAGTGAACCGGGAAGGGACGAGCAGTACTTC,CASSEPGRDEQYF
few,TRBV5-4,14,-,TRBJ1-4,TGTGCCAGCAGCCGCGGACAGAGCCGTGAAAAACTGTTTTTT,CASSRGQSREKLFF
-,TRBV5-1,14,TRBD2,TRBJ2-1,TGCGCCAGCAGCGGGACTAGCGGGTACAATGAGCAGTTCTTC,CASSGTSGYNEQFF
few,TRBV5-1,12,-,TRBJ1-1,TGCGCCAGCAGCGGCAGGGTTACTGAAGCTTTCTTT,CASSGRVTEAFF
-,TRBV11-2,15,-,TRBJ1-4,TGTGCCAGCAGCTTAGTCCCAGGGTCTAATGAAAAACTGTTTTTT,CASSLVPGSNEKLFF
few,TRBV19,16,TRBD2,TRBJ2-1,TGTGCCAGTAGTAAACGACTAGCGGGAGGGTTAAAAGAGCAGTTCTTC,CASSKRLAGGLKEQFF
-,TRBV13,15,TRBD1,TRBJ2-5,TGTGCCAGCAGCTTAGTCACAGGGGGCCAAGAGACCCAGTACTTC,CASSLVTGGQETQYF
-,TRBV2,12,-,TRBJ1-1,TGTGCCAGCAGTGCAGGGTACACTGAAGCTTTCTTT,CASSAGYTEAFF
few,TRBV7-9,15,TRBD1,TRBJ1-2,TGTGCCAGCAGCTCTCCGGGACAGCAACTCTATGGCTACACCTTC,CASSSPGQQLYGYTF
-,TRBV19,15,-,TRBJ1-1,TGTGCCAGTAGTATCTCCCACAGGTTGAACACTGAAGCTTTCTTT,CASSISHRLNTEAFF
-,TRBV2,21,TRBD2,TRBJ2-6,TGTGCCAGCAGTGACCTGCCCAAAGTAGCGGGAGCCAACTCTGGGGCCAACGTCCTGACTTTC,CASSDLPKVAGANSGANVLTF
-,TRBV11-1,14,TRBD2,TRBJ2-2,TGTGCCAGCAGCTTAGGACTAGCTACCGGGGAGCTGTTTTTT,CASSLGLATGELFF
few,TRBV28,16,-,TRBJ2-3,TGTGCCAGCAGTCCACCGGGGGCGGGAGCCTTAGATACGCAGTATTTT,CASSPPGAGALDTQYF
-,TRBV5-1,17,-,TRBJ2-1,TGCGCCAGCAGCTGGCCTCGGGCTAGCGCTAACTACAATGAGCAGTTCTTC,CASSWPRASANYNEQFF